The rows below give T cell receptor beta chains drawn from one sample of a study of CD4 T cells in relation to SARS-CoV-2 and coronaviruses. Antigen specificity for these receptors is unknown. Using immunoSEQ multiplex PCR, the repertoire was profiled, and TCRdb retains in-frame clones only, with some absent. Of some 16,000 clones listed, around four fifths were seen once; the top ten hold more than 40%. The material sequenced was CD4+ T cells from PBMCs, cultured in vitro. These receptors were taken from a human donor in good health. Each CDR3 is given without its conserved first and last residue. Fields, in order: CDR3 length, V gene, CDR3 protein.

CDR3 length: 12; V gene: TRBV19; CDR3 protein: ASIGTGRNQPQH
CDR3 length: 11; V gene: TRBV6-2/TRBV6-3; CDR3 protein: ASSYWTGDEQY
CDR3 length: 9; V gene: TRBV12-3/TRBV12-4; CDR3 protein: ASRLYYGYT
CDR3 length: 14; V gene: TRBV7-9; CDR3 protein: ASSPLGGRVPYEQY
CDR3 length: 12; V gene: TRBV7-9; CDR3 protein: ASSADRGRYEQF
CDR3 length: 14; V gene: TRBV5-1; CDR3 protein: ASNEQGLPNTDTQY
CDR3 length: 13; V gene: TRBV4-1; CDR3 protein: ASSQVVQGAQPQH
CDR3 length: 13; V gene: TRBV6-2/TRBV6-3; CDR3 protein: ASSYDEFPVTEAF
CDR3 length: 12; V gene: TRBV5-1; CDR3 protein: ASSGGDRADTQY
CDR3 length: 12; V gene: TRBV5-1; CDR3 protein: ASSSRRGNTEAF
CDR3 length: 15; V gene: TRBV9; CDR3 protein: ASSVAGLAGGGETQY
CDR3 length: 12; V gene: TRBV29-1; CDR3 protein: SVAPGISHTEAF
CDR3 length: 14; V gene: TRBV28; CDR3 protein: ASSLFRGYDKISYT
CDR3 length: 9; V gene: TRBV30; CDR3 protein: ADGTFYGYT
CDR3 length: 16; V gene: TRBV7-6; CDR3 protein: ASSRRAGGLSSTDTQY
CDR3 length: 13; V gene: TRBV5-8; CDR3 protein: ASSFTTITNQPQH
CDR3 length: 12; V gene: TRBV15; CDR3 protein: ATSADSDRGELF
CDR3 length: 8; V gene: TRBV30; CDR3 protein: AWGVEKLF
CDR3 length: 12; V gene: TRBV5-4; CDR3 protein: ASSSRDRDYEQY
CDR3 length: 15; V gene: TRBV12-5; CDR3 protein: ASGFNSARLGTDTQY
CDR3 length: 11; V gene: TRBV5-1; CDR3 protein: ASRSREDTEAF
CDR3 length: 15; V gene: TRBV21-1; CDR3 protein: ASSAGQRTESNQPQH
CDR3 length: 11; V gene: TRBV7-3; CDR3 protein: ASSFFLNTEAF
CDR3 length: 11; V gene: TRBV3-1/TRBV3-2; CDR3 protein: ASSNSGANVLT
CDR3 length: 11; V gene: TRBV5-5; CDR3 protein: ASSLGGDYGYT
CDR3 length: 14; V gene: TRBV6-5; CDR3 protein: ASSYSGGTGHTEAF
CDR3 length: 12; V gene: TRBV5-1; CDR3 protein: ASSLEDPPYEQY
CDR3 length: 12; V gene: TRBV6-1; CDR3 protein: ASSELPYSYTQY
CDR3 length: 11; V gene: TRBV30; CDR3 protein: AWTEDSNQPQH
CDR3 length: 18; V gene: TRBV10-3; CDR3 protein: AISESIAITLLAERYEQY
CDR3 length: 14; V gene: TRBV3-1/TRBV3-2; CDR3 protein: ASSRSGAVRYPEQY
CDR3 length: 10; V gene: TRBV25-1; CDR3 protein: ASSVSPHEQF
CDR3 length: 13; V gene: TRBV5-3; CDR3 protein: ARSRRWRSYNEQF
CDR3 length: 12; V gene: TRBV5-1; CDR3 protein: ASSLRQGGQPQH
CDR3 length: 12; V gene: TRBV15; CDR3 protein: ATSVGGGGQPQH
CDR3 length: 10; V gene: TRBV7-9; CDR3 protein: ASSLADQPQH
CDR3 length: 13; V gene: TRBV6-5; CDR3 protein: ASTTPKGDTGELF
CDR3 length: 11; V gene: TRBV6-5; CDR3 protein: ASRREVNQPQH
CDR3 length: 13; V gene: TRBV19; CDR3 protein: ASSRGWGGNQPQH
CDR3 length: 14; V gene: TRBV7-9; CDR3 protein: ASSPGTGLPSYEQY
CDR3 length: 11; V gene: TRBV12-3/TRBV12-4; CDR3 protein: ASSFISNQPQH
CDR3 length: 11; V gene: TRBV15; CDR3 protein: ATSTPPKNIQY